In its sample, the clone carrying this TCR beta chain was seen once. Trimming pared 6 bases from V and 5 bases from J, leaving 18 bases between. CDR1 MDHEN and CDR2 SYDVKM come from the germline V gene. The CDR3 consists of 15 residues. In the original processing: Reference gene primer amplification in the assay estimated nucleated cell counts. Using immunoSEQ multiplex PCR, the repertoire was profiled, and TCRdb retains in-frame clones only, with some absent. That table gives V, J and clone size, and the DNA gave D and trimming. The sample consists of around 100,000 clones, less than 90% of them appearing once. This sample was taken from a study of blood T cell repertoires in COVID-19. Study context: T cells, B-cell-depleted T cells, or PBMCs provided the cDNA or gDNA that served as material.

The sequence was obtained from a man aged 25 to 40 in a cohort sampled during active COVID-19. What was sequenced was peripheral blood. This chain joins TRBV28 and TRBJ2-3, with TRBD1 as a possible D gene (5 bases). The CDR3 sequence is CASSQYRNQRDTQYF. CDR3 nucleotide sequence: TGTGCCAGCAGCCAATACAGGAATCAGAGAGATACGCAGTATTTT.